This TCR beta chain was captured by sequencing in a study of blood T cell repertoires in COVID-19. Overall study: Sites in the United States, Italy and Spain provided acute and convalescent COVID-19 samples. Nucleic acid was either cDNA or gDNA, and it came from T cells, B-cell-depleted T cells, or PBMCs.

How the authors handled the data: By means of reference gene primer amplification, nucleated cell counts were estimated. Assay: immunoSEQ multiplex PCR; the TCRdb copy retains only in-frame clones and omits some. That table gives V, J and clone size, and the DNA gave D and trimming. The data contain some 670,000 clones, over 80% of them singletons. This CDR3 has 13 amino acids. In germline, CDR1 is LGHNA, CDR2 YSLEER. The V gene lost 0 bases and the J gene lost 10 bases, with 12 bases spanning the gap. V and J are TRBV4-3 and TRBJ1-1; D gene unclear. The TCR sequence derives from a woman younger than 35 with acute or convalescent COVID-19. The material sequenced was peripheral blood. CDR3 loop: CASSQDRRLGAFF. The CDR3 nucleotides are TGCGCCAGCAGCCAAGATCGGAGGTTGGGAGCTTTCTTT.